The present TCR beta chain was sequenced within a study of blood T cell repertoires in COVID-19. Turning to the study itself: The analysed material was cDNA or gDNA that came from T cells, B-cell-depleted T cells, or PBMCs.

CDR3 size: 13 residues. Trimming removed 5 bases from V and 5 bases from J, with 12 bases in between. Germline assignment: CDR1 SGHDN and CDR2 FVKESK. Authors' analysis steps: Reference gene primers were amplified, and this amplification served to estimate nucleated cell counts. The repertoire was sequenced with immunoSEQ multiplex PCR; TCRdb's copy has only in-frame clones and lacks some. D and trimming were read from the DNA, whereas the V and J calls and clone size are those reported in that table. The data show a few hundred thousand clones, 87% seen once. The clonotype comes from a man aged 18 to 29 with active or convalescent COVID-19. The sequencing sample was made of peripheral blood. The chain links TRBV14 to TRBJ1-2; possibly TRBD1 for D (6 bases). The CDR3 DNA reads as TGTGCCAGCAGCAGACAGGTGGATTATGGCTACACCTTC. Its translation is CASSRQVDYGYTF.